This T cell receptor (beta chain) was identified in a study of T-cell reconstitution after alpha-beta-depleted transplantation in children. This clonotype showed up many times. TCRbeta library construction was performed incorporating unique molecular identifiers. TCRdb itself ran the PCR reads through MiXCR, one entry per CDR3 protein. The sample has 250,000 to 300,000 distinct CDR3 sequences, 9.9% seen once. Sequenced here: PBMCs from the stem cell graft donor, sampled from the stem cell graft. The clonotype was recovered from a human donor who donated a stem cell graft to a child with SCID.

In DNA, the CDR3 is TGTGCCAGCAGCCCCCTCGCAGGTACCGAACAAGAGACCCAGTACTTC. It is translated as CASSPLAGTEQETQYF. The chain employs TRBV7-9 and TRBJ2-5; D gene unclear. The germline gives CDR1 SEHNR, CDR2 FQNEAQ (reference sequence). This CDR3 is built from 16 residues. The V end lost 5 bases, the J end lost 2 bases, and 18 bases lay between the germline ends.